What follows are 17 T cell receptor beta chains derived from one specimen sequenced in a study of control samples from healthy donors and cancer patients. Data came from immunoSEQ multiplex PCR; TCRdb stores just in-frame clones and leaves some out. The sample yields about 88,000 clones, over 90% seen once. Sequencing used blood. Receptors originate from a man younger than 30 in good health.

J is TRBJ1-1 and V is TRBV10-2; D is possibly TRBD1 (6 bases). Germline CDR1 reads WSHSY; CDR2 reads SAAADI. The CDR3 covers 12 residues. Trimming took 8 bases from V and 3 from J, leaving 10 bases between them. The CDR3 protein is CASAKGDTEAFF. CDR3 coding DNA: TGCGCCAGCGCGAAGGGGGACACTGAAGCTTTCTTT.

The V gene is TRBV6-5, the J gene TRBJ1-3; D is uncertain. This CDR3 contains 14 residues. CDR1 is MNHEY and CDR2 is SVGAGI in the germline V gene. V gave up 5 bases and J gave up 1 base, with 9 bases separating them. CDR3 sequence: CASSLTRSGNTIYF. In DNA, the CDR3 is TGTGCCAGCAGTCTAACACGATCTGGAAACACCATATATTTT.

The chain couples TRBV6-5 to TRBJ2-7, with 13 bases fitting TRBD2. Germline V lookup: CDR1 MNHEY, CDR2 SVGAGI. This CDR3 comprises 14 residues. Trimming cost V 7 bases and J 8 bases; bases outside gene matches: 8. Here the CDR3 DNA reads TGTGCCAGCACGACTAGCGGGGGGCCGGATAAGCAGTACTTC. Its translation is CASTTSGGPDKQYF.

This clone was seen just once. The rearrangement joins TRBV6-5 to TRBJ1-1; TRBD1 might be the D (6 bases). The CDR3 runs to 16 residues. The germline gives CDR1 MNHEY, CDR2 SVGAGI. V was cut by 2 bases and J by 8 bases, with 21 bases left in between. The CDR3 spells CASSYDRRRIGIEAFF. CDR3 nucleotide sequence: TGTGCCAGCAGTTACGACAGGAGGAGGATAGGAATAGAAGCTTTCTTT.

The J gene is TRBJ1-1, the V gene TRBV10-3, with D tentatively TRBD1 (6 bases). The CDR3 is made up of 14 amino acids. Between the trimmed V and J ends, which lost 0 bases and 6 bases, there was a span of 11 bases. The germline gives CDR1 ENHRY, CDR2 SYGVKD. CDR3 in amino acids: CAISESRDMAEAFF. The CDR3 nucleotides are TGTGCCATCAGTGAGTCCCGGGACATGGCTGAAGCTTTCTTT.

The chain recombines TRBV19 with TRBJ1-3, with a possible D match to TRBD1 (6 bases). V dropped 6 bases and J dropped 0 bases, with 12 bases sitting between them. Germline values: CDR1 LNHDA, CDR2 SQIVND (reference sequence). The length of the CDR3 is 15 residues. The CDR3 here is CASRKGDTSGNTIYF. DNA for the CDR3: TGTGCCAGTAGAAAAGGGGACACCTCTGGAAACACCATATATTTT. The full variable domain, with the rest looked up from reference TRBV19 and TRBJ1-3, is DGGITQSPKYLFRKEGQNVTLSCEQNLNHDAMYWYRQDPGQGLRLIYYSQIVNDFQKGDIAEGYSVSREKKESFPLTVTSAQKNPTAFYLCASRKGDTSGNTIYFGEGSWLTVV.

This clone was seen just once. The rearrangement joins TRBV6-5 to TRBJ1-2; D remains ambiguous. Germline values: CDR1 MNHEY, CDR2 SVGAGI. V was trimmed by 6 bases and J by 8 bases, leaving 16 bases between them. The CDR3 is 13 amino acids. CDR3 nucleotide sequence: TGTGCCAGCAGAAAGAGGGCGGTGGGGGGCTACACCTTC. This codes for CASRKRAVGGYTF.

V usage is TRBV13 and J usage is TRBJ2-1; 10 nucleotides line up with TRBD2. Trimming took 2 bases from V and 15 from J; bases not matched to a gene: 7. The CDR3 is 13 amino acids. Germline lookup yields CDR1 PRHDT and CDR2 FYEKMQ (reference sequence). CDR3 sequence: CASSLSGSGRAFF. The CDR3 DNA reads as TGTGCCAGCAGCTTAAGCGGGAGCGGGAGGGCGTTCTTC.

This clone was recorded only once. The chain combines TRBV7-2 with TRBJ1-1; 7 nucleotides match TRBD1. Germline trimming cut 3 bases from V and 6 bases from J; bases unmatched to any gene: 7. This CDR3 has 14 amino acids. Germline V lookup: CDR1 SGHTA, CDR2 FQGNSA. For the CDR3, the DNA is TGTGCCAGCAGCTTCTCAGGGGGTCCTTCTGAAGCTTTCTTT. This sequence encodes CASSFSGGPSEAFF. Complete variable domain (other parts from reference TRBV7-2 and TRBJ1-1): GAGVSQSPSNKVTEKGKDVELRCDPISGHTALYWYRQSLGQGLEFLIYFQGNSAPDKSGLPSDRFSAERTGGSVSTLTIQRTQQEDSAVYLCASSFSGGPSEAFFGQGTRLTVV.

In DNA form, the CDR3 reads TGTGCCAGCAGTTATCGTCGAGGACAGAAAGAGTACCAAGAGACCCAGTACTTC. Translation: CASSYRRGQKEYQETQYF. The chain joins TRBV6-2 or TRBV6-3 to TRBJ2-5, with D perhaps TRBD1 (6 bases). The CDR3 consists of 18 residues. From germline, CDR1 is MNHEY and CDR2 SVGEGT. V lost 3 bases and J 0 bases, leaving 20 bases between the germline ends.

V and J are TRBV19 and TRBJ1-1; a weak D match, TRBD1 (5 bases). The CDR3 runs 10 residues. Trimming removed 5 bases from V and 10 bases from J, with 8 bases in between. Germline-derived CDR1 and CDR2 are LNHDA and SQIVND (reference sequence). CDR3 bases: TGTGCCAGTAGTCTCGGGGCAGCTTTCTTT. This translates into CASSLGAAFF.

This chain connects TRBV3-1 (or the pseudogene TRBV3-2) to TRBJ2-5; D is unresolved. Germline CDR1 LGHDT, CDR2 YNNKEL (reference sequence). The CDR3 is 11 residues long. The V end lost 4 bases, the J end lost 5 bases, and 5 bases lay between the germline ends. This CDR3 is CASSRAETQYF. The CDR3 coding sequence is TGTGCCAGCAGCCGGGCGGAGACCCAGTACTTC.

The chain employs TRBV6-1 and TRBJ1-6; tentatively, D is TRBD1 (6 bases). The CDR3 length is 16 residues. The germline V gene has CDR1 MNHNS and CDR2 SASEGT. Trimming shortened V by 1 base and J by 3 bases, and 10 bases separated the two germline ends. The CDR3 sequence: CASSEDRRGYNSPLHF. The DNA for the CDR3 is TGTGCCAGCAGTGAAGACCGCAGGGGCTATAATTCACCCCTCCACTTT.

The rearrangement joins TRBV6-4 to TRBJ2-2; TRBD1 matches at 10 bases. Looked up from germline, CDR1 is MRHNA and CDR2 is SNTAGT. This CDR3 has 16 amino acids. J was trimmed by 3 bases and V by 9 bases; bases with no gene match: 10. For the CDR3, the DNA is TGTGCCAGGGATAAGGGCGGGACAGGGGACACCGGGGAGCTGTTTTTT. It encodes CARDKGGTGDTGELFF.

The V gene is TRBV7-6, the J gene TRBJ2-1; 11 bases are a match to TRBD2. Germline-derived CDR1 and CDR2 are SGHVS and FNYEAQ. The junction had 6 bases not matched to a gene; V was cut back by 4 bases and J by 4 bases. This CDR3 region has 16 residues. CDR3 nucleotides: TGTGCCAGCAGCTCCTCCGGGACTAGCGGATACAATGAGCAGTTCTTC. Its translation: CASSSSGTSGYNEQFF.

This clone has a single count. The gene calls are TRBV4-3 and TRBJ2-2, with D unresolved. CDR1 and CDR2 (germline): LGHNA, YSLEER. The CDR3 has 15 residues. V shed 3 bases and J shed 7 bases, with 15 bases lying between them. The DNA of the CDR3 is TGCGCCAGCAGCCAGGAGCTGGTGCCCATCGGGGAGCTGTTTTTT. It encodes CASSQELVPIGELFF.

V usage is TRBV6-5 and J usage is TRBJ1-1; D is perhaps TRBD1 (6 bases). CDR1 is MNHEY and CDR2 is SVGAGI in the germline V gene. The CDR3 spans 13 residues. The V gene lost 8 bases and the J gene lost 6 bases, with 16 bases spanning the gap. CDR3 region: CASRIQGRAEAFF. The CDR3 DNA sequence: TGTGCCAGCCGCATACAGGGCCGGGCTGAAGCTTTCTTT.